The next 27 T cell receptor beta chains were all read from a single sample in a study of blood T cell repertoires in COVID-19. TCRdb keeps only in-frame clones here, not all; method: immunoSEQ multiplex PCR. The data show under 200,000 clones, approximately 80% seen once. The specimen sequenced was peripheral blood. The receptor set was obtained from a woman at least 80 years old with acute or convalescent COVID-19.

This chain connects TRBV2 to TRBJ2-3; D is possibly TRBD1 (6 bases). Germline V lookup: CDR1 SNHLY, CDR2 FYNNEI. This CDR3 has 14 amino acids. V was cut by 5 bases and J by 0 bases, with 9 bases left in between. The CDR3 coding sequence is TGTGCCAGCAGTACAGGGATCAGCACAGATACGCAGTATTTT. This translates into CASSTGISTDTQYF.

The chain carries TRBV6-5 and TRBJ1-1, with no clear D. This CDR3 contains 12 residues. V lost 5 bases to trimming and J lost 9 bases, with 13 bases between them. Germline CDR1 reads MNHEY; CDR2 reads SVGAGI. DNA for the CDR3: TGTGCCAGCAGTCGACCGGGAGAAAAAGCTTTCTTT. It encodes CASSRPGEKAFF.

The CDR3 coding sequence is TGTGCCAGCAGCTCCCGCAACCGACAGGGCGATAATTCACCCCTCCACTTT. Translated, it gives CASSSRNRQGDNSPLHF. J is TRBJ1-6 and V is TRBV7-2; 7 bases fit TRBD1. The junction had 11 bases not matched to a gene; V was cut back by 4 bases and J by 5 bases. Germline values: CDR1 SGHTA, CDR2 FQGNSA. The CDR3 sequence is 17 residues long.

The rearrangement links TRBV10-3 to TRBJ1-3; the D gene is possibly TRBD1 (6 bases). V was clipped by 3 bases and J by 0 bases, with 12 bases between them. The CDR3 consists of 16 residues. Per the germline V gene, CDR1 is ENHRY and CDR2 is SYGVKD. The CDR3 DNA is TGTGCCATCAGTGAAAGGACAGCAAACTCTGGAAACACCATATATTTT. It yields the protein CAISERTANSGNTIYF.

The chain is built from TRBV19 and TRBJ2-7; no reliable D call. The germline V gene has CDR1 LNHDA and CDR2 SQIVND (reference sequence). V was shortened by 4 bases and J by 0 bases, with 10 bases between the two germline ends. The length of the CDR3 is 14 residues. The CDR3 bases are TGTGCCAGTAGTAGTCAGGCGAACTCCTACGAGCAGTACTTC. Amino acids: CASSSQANSYEQYF.

The rearrangement links TRBV4-2 to TRBJ1-1; D unclear. The germline gives CDR1 LGHNA, CDR2 YNFKEQ. This CDR3 contains 13 residues. V shed 3 bases and J shed 3 bases, with 8 bases lying between them. The CDR3 DNA reads TGTGCCAGCAGCCAGGTCCAGGACACTGAAGCTTTCTTT. It codes for CASSQVQDTEAFF.

This chain links TRBV19 with TRBJ2-2, with 9 bases lining up with TRBD2. Germline V gene data show CDR1 as LNHDA and CDR2 as SQIVND (reference sequence). The CDR3 is 15 residues long. With 5 bases clipped from V and 4 bases from J, the junction kept 5 bases outside the gene matches. The CDR3 spells CASSRGGAFTGELFF. DNA for the CDR3: TGTGCCAGTAGTCGCGGGGGGGCTTTCACCGGGGAGCTGTTTTTT.

A few counts support this clone. The chain recombines TRBV14 with TRBJ2-1, with 8 bases that match TRBD2. The CDR3 length is 13 residues. J gave up 11 bases and V 2 bases, and 5 bases lay outside the gene matches. Germline V gene data show CDR1 as SGHDN and CDR2 as FVKESK. CDR3 sequence reads: CASSQSPGGKQFF. CDR3 sequence (DNA): TGTGCCAGCAGCCAATCCCCGGGGGGGAAGCAGTTCTTC.

V and J are TRBV30 and TRBJ2-7; TRBD1 might be the D (6 bases). In germline, CDR1 is GTSNPN, CDR2 SVGIG (reference sequence). V lost 0 bases and J lost 3, with 12 bases in between. The CDR3 is made up of 14 amino acids. CDR3 nucleotide sequence: TGTGCCTGGAGTGTACTACAGGGCAACTACGAGCAGTACTTC. Encoded protein: CAWSVLQGNYEQYF.

This sequence joins TRBV6-6 and TRBJ1-5, with D unresolved. V was pared by 0 bases and J by 2 bases, with 11 bases between. The CDR3 is 16 amino acids. The germline gives CDR1 MNHNY, CDR2 SVGAGI (reference sequence). The CDR3 reads CASSYSGLKRNQPQHF. For the CDR3, the DNA is TGTGCCAGCAGTTACTCAGGACTTAAGCGCAATCAGCCCCAGCATTTT.

The V and J genes are TRBV5-1 and TRBJ2-1; D is unresolved. Germline CDR1 SGHRS, CDR2 YFSETQ. The V gene lost 1 base and the J gene lost 7 bases, with 12 bases spanning the gap. This CDR3 is built from 14 residues. For the CDR3, the DNA is TGCGCCAGCAGCTTGCTCGCCTACGGTAATGAGCAGTTCTTC. Protein product: CASSLLAYGNEQFF.

This chain joins TRBV19 and TRBJ2-2; weak D call: TRBD1 (6 bases). V was trimmed by 3 bases and J by 7 bases, leaving 12 bases between them. This CDR3 is 14 amino acids long. Germline loops: CDR1 LNHDA, CDR2 SQIVND (reference sequence). The CDR3 sequence: CASSITGNHGELFF. The CDR3 coding sequence is TGTGCCAGTAGTATCACAGGGAACCACGGGGAGCTGTTTTTT. Drawing the rest from reference TRBV19 and TRBJ2-2, the complete variable domain is DGGITQSPKYLFRKEGQNVTLSCEQNLNHDAMYWYRQDPGQGLRLIYYSQIVNDFQKGDIAEGYSVSREKKESFPLTVTSAQKNPTAFYLCASSITGNHGELFFGEGSRLTVL.

A few counts support this clone. The chain is built from TRBV25-1 and TRBJ2-1, with 13 nucleotides matching TRBD2. Losses at the gene ends were 6 bases for V and 7 bases for J; bases not matched to a gene: 12. This CDR3 is built from 17 residues. Per the germline V gene, CDR1 is MGHDK and CDR2 is SYGVNS. The CDR3 loop reads CASSEGGLAGTGNEQFF. DNA for the CDR3: TGTGCCAGCAGCGAAGGGGGACTAGCGGGAACAGGGAATGAGCAGTTCTTC.

The chain couples TRBV3-1 (or the pseudogene TRBV3-2) to TRBJ2-7, with D possibly being TRBD1 (5 bases). The CDR3 consists of 12 residues. Trimming stripped 4 bases from V and 6 bases from J, with 10 bases between. CDR1 and CDR2 (germline): LGHDT, YNNKEL (reference sequence). CDR3 protein: CASSLRVREQYF. CDR3 DNA: TGTGCCAGCAGCCTCAGGGTTCGCGAGCAGTACTTC.

With regard to this clone: One end of the junction varies from germline; a read error may be responsible. The rearrangement joins TRBV12-3 or TRBV12-4 to TRBJ1-1; D perhaps matches TRBD1 (6 bases). This CDR3 spans 13 amino acids. CDR3 sequence: CASSIAGATEAFF. The CDR3 nucleotides read TGTGCCAGCAGTATAGCAGGGGCGACTGAAGCTTTCTTT.

CDR3 coding DNA: TGTGCCAGCAGCCAATACGGGTCCGGGACTAGGTGGCAGTACTTC. It specifies CASSQYGSGTRWQYF. The chain combines TRBV3-1 (or the pseudogene TRBV3-2) with TRBJ2-7; 8 nucleotides match TRBD2. Trimming took 2 bases from V and 9 from J; bases not matched to a gene: 12. The germline gives CDR1 LGHDT, CDR2 YNNKEL (reference sequence). There are 15 residues in the CDR3.

J is TRBJ2-1 and V is TRBV2, with TRBD2 matching over 10 bases. V lost 2 bases, J lost 8 bases, and 15 bases stayed unmatched. CDR1 SNHLY and CDR2 FYNNEI come from the germline V gene. The CDR3 length is 18 residues. CDR3 region: CASSELERTSGRGDEQFF. CDR3 bases: TGTGCCAGCAGTGAATTGGAGCGGACTAGCGGAAGAGGCGATGAGCAGTTCTTC.

The chain carries TRBV11-2 and TRBJ1-1, with D perhaps matching TRBD1 (5 bases). This CDR3 contains 14 residues. Trimming left V 2 bases short and J 5 bases short, with 12 bases between. The V gene's germline CDR1 is SGHAT and CDR2 FQNNGV. The CDR3 DNA sequence: TGTGCCAGCAGCTTAAGGAGTGGGGGGACTGAAGCTTTCTTT. This codes for CASSLRSGGTEAFF. The full variable domain, its missing parts supplied by reference TRBV11-2 and TRBJ1-1, is EAGVAQSPRYKIIEKRQSVAFWCNPISGHATLYWYQQILGQGPKLLIQFQNNGVVDDSQLPKDRFSAERLKGVDSTLKIQPAKLEDSAVYLCASSLRSGGTEAFFGQGTRLTVV.

The CDR3 region is CASTTPLSGTDTQYF. For the CDR3, the DNA is TGTGCCAGCACTACCCCCCTAAGCGGCACAGATACGCAGTATTTT. The chain is built from TRBV7-2 and TRBJ2-3; D uncertain. The CDR3 runs 15 residues. The ends were cut back, 7 bases at V and 1 base at J, with 15 bases in the middle. Germline V gene lookup returns CDR1 SGHTA and CDR2 FQGNSA.

This clone has more than one count but fewer than ten. V gene TRBV7-9 combines with J gene TRBJ2-7, with TRBD2 as a possible D gene (6 bases). Between the trimmed V and J ends, which lost 4 bases and 0 bases, there was a span of 13 bases. The CDR3 consists of 15 residues. Germline V gene sequence: CDR1 SEHNR, CDR2 FQNEAQ (reference sequence). The CDR3 spells CASSSGGELSYEQYF. The CDR3 DNA sequence: TGTGCCAGCAGCTCAGGAGGGGAGCTCTCCTACGAGCAGTACTTC.

CDR3 loop: CASSRGRTEAFF. Written as DNA, the CDR3 is TGTGCCAGCAGCCGCGGAAGGACTGAAGCTTTCTTT. This chain uses TRBV7-9 with TRBJ1-1; D is unclear. Trimming left V 5 bases short and J 5 bases short, with 9 bases between. There are 12 residues in the CDR3. The germline V gene has CDR1 SEHNR and CDR2 FQNEAQ (reference sequence).

V is TRBV20-1 and J is TRBJ1-2, with 9 nucleotides matching TRBD1. This CDR3 contains 11 residues. Germline trimming cut 6 bases from V and 10 bases from J; bases unmatched to any gene: 6. Germline CDR1 is DFQATT and CDR2 is SNEGSKA (reference sequence). The CDR3 nucleotides are TGCAGTGCCCGGGACAGGGCTGTCTACACCTTC. Encoded protein: CSARDRAVYTF.

V usage is TRBV19 and J usage is TRBJ2-7; maybe TRBD2 (6 bases). The germline gives CDR1 LNHDA, CDR2 SQIVND (reference sequence). V was clipped by 5 bases and J by 11 bases, with 13 bases between them. This CDR3 spans 11 amino acids. CDR3 in DNA: TGTGCCAGTAGTGCGGGGCCCCGTAAGTACTTC. Amino acid sequence: CASSAGPRKYF.

This rearrangement joins TRBV7-9 to TRBJ2-1, with D perhaps matching TRBD1 (6 bases). Per the germline V gene, CDR1 is SEHNR and CDR2 is FQNEAQ (reference sequence). This CDR3 region has 12 residues. V was trimmed by 5 bases and J by 8 bases, leaving 10 bases between them. The CDR3 nucleotides read TGTGCCAGCAGCCTACAGGGTTATGAGCAGTTCTTC. This translates into CASSLQGYEQFF.

This clone was seen once. Other nucleotide sequences from this sample produce the same CDR3. The chain is built from TRBV9 and TRBJ1-1; D is perhaps TRBD1 (5 bases). The germline V gene encodes CDR1 SGDLS and CDR2 YYNGEE. The length of the CDR3 is 13 residues. Deletions cut 0 bases from V and 3 bases from J, with 6 bases between. CDR3 region: CASSVEGYTEAFF. CDR3 sequence (DNA): TGTGCCAGCAGCGTAGAGGGGTACACTGAAGCTTTCTTT.

CDR3 sequence: CASRSGPMNTEAFF. The DNA for the CDR3 is TGCGCCAGCAGGTCAGGGCCCATGAACACTGAAGCTTTCTTT. The gene calls are TRBV10-2 and TRBJ1-1, with D possibly being TRBD1 (5 bases). The V and J ends lost 6 bases and 0 bases respectively, with 11 bases between them. Germline CDR1 is WSHSY and CDR2 is SAAADI. The CDR3 is made up of 14 amino acids.

CDR3 nucleotides: TGTGCCAGCAGCCCCGGGACTAGCGGGGGCACAGATACGCAGTATTTT. As protein: CASSPGTSGGTDTQYF. The chain is built from TRBV7-6 and TRBJ2-3; TRBD2 agrees at 13 bases. Germline values: CDR1 SGHVS, CDR2 FNYEAQ. V lost 5 bases and J lost 1; bases outside the gene matches: 3. The CDR3 extends over 16 amino acids.